The next 13 T cell receptor beta chains were all read from a single sample in a study of control samples from healthy donors and cancer patients. Assay: immunoSEQ multiplex PCR; the TCRdb copy retains only in-frame clones and omits some. The sample has 84,000 or so clones, 70% to 85% seen once. Material for sequencing was PBMCs. These TCRs come from a man in his 60s with head and neck cancer.

The V call is TRBV2, the J call TRBJ2-1; TRBD1 matches 8 bases. Germline-derived CDR1 and CDR2 are SNHLY and FYNNEI. The CDR3 loop spans 16 amino acids. The V gene end was trimmed by 2 bases and the J gene end by 0 bases; junction bases not matched to a gene: 3. The CDR3 DNA is TGTGCCAGCAGTGAATCCACAGGGGGCTCCTACAATGAGCAGTTCTTC. This sequence encodes CASSESTGGSYNEQFF.

The chain joins TRBV28 to TRBJ1-1; D unresolved. CDR1 and CDR2 (germline): MDHEN, SYDVKM. V was cut by 0 bases and J by 8 bases, with 4 bases left in between. The CDR3 sequence is 11 residues long. CDR3 nucleotide sequence: TGTGCCAGCAGTTTATGGGGGGAAGCTTTCTTT. Translating gives CASSLWGEAFF.

The chain carries TRBV2 and TRBJ2-6; weak D call: TRBD2 (6 bases). CDR3 length: 20 residues. The germline V gene encodes CDR1 SNHLY and CDR2 FYNNEI. V lost 3 bases and J 0 bases, leaving 21 bases between the germline ends. Written as DNA, the CDR3 is TGTGCCAGCAGTGATGGAGCGACTAGGAGGAGACCCTCTGGGGCCAACGTCCTGACTTTC. Translation gives CASSDGATRRRPSGANVLTF.

This clone was counted a single time. The rearrangement links TRBV12-3 or TRBV12-4 to TRBJ2-5; D is uncertain. V was clipped by 3 bases and J by 6 bases, with 11 bases between them. The CDR3 covers 13 residues. The CDR3 nucleotides are TGTGCCAGCAGTTTCAGGCCCCAGCAGACCCAGTACTTC. This sequence encodes CASSFRPQQTQYF.

The chain joins TRBV19 to TRBJ2-1; D is possibly TRBD2 (6 bases). Germline V lookup: CDR1 LNHDA, CDR2 SQIVND (reference sequence). The CDR3 contains 15 residues. The V end lost 1 base, the J end lost 5 bases, and 12 bases lay between the germline ends. The CDR3 protein is CASSIVTSLNNEQFF. The CDR3 coding sequence is TGTGCCAGTAGTATAGTTACTAGCCTAAACAATGAGCAGTTCTTC.

A remark on this clone: A far larger clone is just one base off, so this is likely a read error. The chain joins TRBV9 to TRBJ2-1; a possible D gene is TRBD2 (5 bases). The CDR3 runs to 15 residues. The V gene's germline CDR1 is SGDLS and CDR2 YYNGEE. CDR3 nucleotide sequence: TGTGCCTGCAGCGTAGCCGAGGGCCGGGGTGGTGAGCAGTTCTTC. Encoded protein: CACSVAEGRGGEQFF.

The V and J genes are TRBV7-2 and TRBJ1-1; no definite D call. With 5 bases removed from V and 5 bases from J, the gap between germline ends came to 9 bases. This CDR3 region has 12 residues. Germline assignment: CDR1 SGHTA and CDR2 FQGNSA. The CDR3 nucleotides read TGTGCCAGCAGCCCCGGATATACTGAAGCTTTCTTT. Encoded protein: CASSPGYTEAFF.

In the case of this clone: The junction departs from the called germline gene at one end, perhaps through a read error. The gene calls are TRBV18 and TRBJ2-5; the match to TRBD1 covers 9 bases. CDR1 and CDR2 (germline): KGHSH, LQKENI. The CDR3 sequence is 17 residues long. The CDR3 sequence: CASSPQGAGGSQETQYF. The CDR3 DNA reads TGTGCCAGCTCCCCACAGGGGGCTGGGGGTTCCCAAGAGACCCAGTACTTC.

CDR3 in amino acids: CAPSGAEHTEAFF. The DNA for the CDR3 is TGCGCCCCATCGGGGGCCGAGCACACTGAAGCTTTCTTT. This chain connects TRBV23-1 to TRBJ1-1; D perhaps matches TRBD1 (6 bases). TRBV23-1 is an open reading frame, and its role is uncertain. The CDR3 runs to 13 residues. Deletions cut 11 bases from V and 3 bases from J, with 16 bases between.

V and J are TRBV2 and TRBJ1-2; 8 nucleotides agree with TRBD1. The CDR3 runs to 13 residues. The germline V gene encodes CDR1 SNHLY and CDR2 FYNNEI. V trimming: 4 bases; J trimming: 4 bases; junction bases outside the gene matches: 2. Here the CDR3 reads CASSADRGYGYTF. CDR3 DNA: TGTGCCAGCAGTGCCGACAGGGGCTATGGCTACACCTTC. The complete variable domain, with remaining parts taken from reference TRBV2 and TRBJ1-2, reads EPEVTQTPSHQVTQMGQEVILRCVPISNHLYFYWYRQILGQKVEFLVSFYNNEISEKSEIFDDQFSVERPDGSNFTLKIRSTKLEDSAMYFCASSADRGYGYTFGSGTRLTVV.

The gene calls are TRBV5-4 and TRBJ1-6; D unresolved. The CDR3 length is 14 residues. Germline values: CDR1 SGHNT, CDR2 YYREEE (reference sequence). Trimming shortened V by 4 bases and J by 0 bases, and 5 bases separated the two germline ends. The CDR3 bases are TGTGCCAGCAGCGAGAGCTCCTATAATTCACCCCTCCACTTT. It codes for CASSESSYNSPLHF.

This chain joins TRBV6-5 and TRBJ2-7, with 9 bases lining up with TRBD2. This CDR3 spans 15 amino acids. Germline values: CDR1 MNHEY, CDR2 SVGAGI. J was trimmed by 3 bases and V by 5 bases; bases with no gene match: 8. The CDR3 sequence is CASSLSGSSSYEQYF. The DNA of the CDR3 is TGTGCCAGCAGTCTTAGCGGGAGCTCTAGCTACGAGCAGTACTTC.

The chain has TRBV2 and TRBJ2-7; 9 positions match TRBD1. The CDR3 spans 15 residues. The germline gives CDR1 SNHLY, CDR2 FYNNEI. V was clipped by 6 bases and J by 4 bases; unmatched bases: 10. CDR3 loop: CASSNLVGTGYEQYF. The DNA for the CDR3 is TGTGCCAGCAGCAACCTTGTCGGGACAGGGTACGAGCAGTACTTC.